This TCR beta chain derives from a study of beta chain features in type 1 diabetes. The V and J ends lost 5 bases and 0 bases respectively, with 7 bases between them. Germline CDR1 reads SGHAT; CDR2 reads FQDESV (reference sequence). CDR3 length: 13 residues. Expressed TCRB transcripts were sequenced after all isolated RNA was converted to cDNA. Profiling relied on immunoSEQ multiplex PCR, and the TCRdb table lists in-frame clones only, not all of them. The sample includes about 150,000 clones, roughly 10% of them seen just once. The chain carries TRBV11-1 and TRBJ1-1, with unresolved D. Source material: central memory CD4+ T cells from blood. This TCR was recovered from a man aged 18 to 30 in good health. The CDR3 sequence is CASSNPVNTEAFF. CDR3 coding DNA: TGTGCCAGCAGCAACCCCGTGAACACTGAAGCTTTCTTT.